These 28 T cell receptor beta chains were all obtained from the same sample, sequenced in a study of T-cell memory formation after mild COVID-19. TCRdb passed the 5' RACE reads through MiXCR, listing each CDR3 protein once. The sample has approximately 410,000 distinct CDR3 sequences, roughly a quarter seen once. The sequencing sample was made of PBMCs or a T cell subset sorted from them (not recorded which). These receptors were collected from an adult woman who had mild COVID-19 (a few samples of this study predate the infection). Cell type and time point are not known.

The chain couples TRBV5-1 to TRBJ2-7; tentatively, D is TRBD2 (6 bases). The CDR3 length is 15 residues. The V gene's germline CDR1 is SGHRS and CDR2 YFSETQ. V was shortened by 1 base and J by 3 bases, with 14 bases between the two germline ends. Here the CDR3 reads CASSLSAGINYEQYF. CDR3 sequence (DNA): TGCGCCAGCAGCTTGAGTGCGGGAATCAACTACGAGCAGTACTTC.

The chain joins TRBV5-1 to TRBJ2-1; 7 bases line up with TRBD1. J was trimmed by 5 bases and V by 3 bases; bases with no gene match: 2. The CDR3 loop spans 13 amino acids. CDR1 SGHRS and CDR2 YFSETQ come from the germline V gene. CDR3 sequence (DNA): TGCGCCAGCAGCTGGGGACAGAACAATGAGCAGTTCTTC. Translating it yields CASSWGQNNEQFF.

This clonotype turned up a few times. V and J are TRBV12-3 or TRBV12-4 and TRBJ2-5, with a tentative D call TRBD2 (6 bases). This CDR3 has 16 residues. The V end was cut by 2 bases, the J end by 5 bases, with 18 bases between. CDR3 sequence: CASSLYPGSEGETQYF. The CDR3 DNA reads TGTGCCAGCAGTTTATACCCAGGATCGGAGGGGGAGACCCAGTACTTC.

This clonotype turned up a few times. CDR3 sequence reads: CSARDAGILSYEQYF. CDR3 bases: TGCAGTGCTAGAGATGCGGGCATCCTATCCTACGAGCAGTACTTC. The chain is built from TRBV20-1 and TRBJ2-7, with D possibly matching TRBD2 (5 bases). Germline V gene sequence: CDR1 DFQATT, CDR2 SNEGSKA (reference sequence). The CDR3 is 15 residues long. V was cut by 0 bases and J by 1 base, with 13 bases left in between.

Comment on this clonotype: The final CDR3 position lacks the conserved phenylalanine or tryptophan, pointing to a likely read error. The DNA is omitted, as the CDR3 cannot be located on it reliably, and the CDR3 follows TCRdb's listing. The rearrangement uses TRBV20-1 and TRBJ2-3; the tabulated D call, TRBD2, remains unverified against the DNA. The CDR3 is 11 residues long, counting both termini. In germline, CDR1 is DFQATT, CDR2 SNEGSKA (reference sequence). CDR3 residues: CSARDGPWPLL.

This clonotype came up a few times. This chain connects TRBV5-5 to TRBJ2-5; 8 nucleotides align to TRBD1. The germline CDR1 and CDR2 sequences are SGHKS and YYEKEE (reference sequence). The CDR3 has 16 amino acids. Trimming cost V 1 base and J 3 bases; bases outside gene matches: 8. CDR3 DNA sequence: TGTGCCAGCAGCTTGTATCCGACAGGGGTTGAAGAGACCCAGTACTTC. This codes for CASSLYPTGVEETQYF.

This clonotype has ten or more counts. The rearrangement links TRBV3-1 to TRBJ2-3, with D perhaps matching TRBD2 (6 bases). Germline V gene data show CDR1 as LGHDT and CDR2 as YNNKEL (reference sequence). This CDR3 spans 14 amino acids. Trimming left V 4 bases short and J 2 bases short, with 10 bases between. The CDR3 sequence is CASSRERVTDTQYF. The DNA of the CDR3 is TGTGCCAGCAGCCGGGAGCGGGTCACAGATACGCAGTATTTT.

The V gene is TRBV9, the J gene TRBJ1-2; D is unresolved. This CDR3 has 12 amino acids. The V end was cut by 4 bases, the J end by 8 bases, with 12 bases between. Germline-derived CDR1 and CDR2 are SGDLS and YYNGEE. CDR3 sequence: CASSPPLGGYTF. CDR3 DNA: TGTGCCAGCAGCCCTCCACTTGGGGGCTACACCTTC.

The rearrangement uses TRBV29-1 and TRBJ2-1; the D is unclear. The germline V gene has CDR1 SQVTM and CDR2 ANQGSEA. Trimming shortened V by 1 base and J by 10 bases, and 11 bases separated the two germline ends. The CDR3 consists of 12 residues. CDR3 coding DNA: TGCAGCGTTGAAGGTCAGCGACGAGAGCAGTTCTTC. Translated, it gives CSVEGQRREQFF.

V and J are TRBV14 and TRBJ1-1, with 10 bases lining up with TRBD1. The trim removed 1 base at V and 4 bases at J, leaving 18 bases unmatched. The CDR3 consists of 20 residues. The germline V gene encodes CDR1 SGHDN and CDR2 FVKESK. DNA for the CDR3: TGTGCCAGCAGCCAAGCCAGCCCAAGGGACAGGGGTCGGCGAGGCACTGAAGCTTTCTTT. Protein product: CASSQASPRDRGRRGTEAFF.

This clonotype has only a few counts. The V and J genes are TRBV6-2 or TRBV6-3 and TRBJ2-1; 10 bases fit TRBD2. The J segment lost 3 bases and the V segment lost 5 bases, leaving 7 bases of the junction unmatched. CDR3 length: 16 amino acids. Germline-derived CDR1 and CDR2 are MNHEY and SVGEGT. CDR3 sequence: CASSRASGSRYNEQFF. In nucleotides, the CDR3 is TGTGCCAGCAGTCGAGCTAGCGGGAGCCGCTACAATGAGCAGTTCTTC.

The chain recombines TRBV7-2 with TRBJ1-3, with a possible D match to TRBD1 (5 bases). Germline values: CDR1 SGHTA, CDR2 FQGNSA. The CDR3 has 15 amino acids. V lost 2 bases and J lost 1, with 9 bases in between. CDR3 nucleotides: TGTGCCAGCAGCTTAATACCAGGGTCTGGAAACACCATATATTTT. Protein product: CASSLIPGSGNTIYF.

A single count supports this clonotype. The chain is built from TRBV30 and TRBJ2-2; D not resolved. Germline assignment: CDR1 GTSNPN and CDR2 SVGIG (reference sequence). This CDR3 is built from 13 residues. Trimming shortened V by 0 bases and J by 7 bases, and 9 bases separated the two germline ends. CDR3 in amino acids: CAWSVIFVGELFF. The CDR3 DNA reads TGTGCCTGGAGTGTCATCTTTGTCGGGGAGCTGTTTTTT.

This chain's CDR3 is CASSESRGLWQFF. In DNA, the CDR3 is TGCGCCAGCAGTGAGTCGAGGGGCCTCTGGCAGTTCTTC. V usage is TRBV10-2 and J usage is TRBJ2-1, with D possibly being TRBD1 or TRBD2 (5 bases each). The length of the CDR3 is 13 residues. CDR1 and CDR2 (germline): WSHSY, SAAADI. V was clipped by 0 bases and J by 12 bases, with 12 bases between them.

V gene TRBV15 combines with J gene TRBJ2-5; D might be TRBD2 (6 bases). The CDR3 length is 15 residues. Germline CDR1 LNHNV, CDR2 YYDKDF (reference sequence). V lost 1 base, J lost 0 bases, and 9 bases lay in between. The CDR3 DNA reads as TGTGCCACCAGCAGAGGACTAGTAAACCAAGAGACCCAGTACTTC. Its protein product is CATSRGLVNQETQYF.

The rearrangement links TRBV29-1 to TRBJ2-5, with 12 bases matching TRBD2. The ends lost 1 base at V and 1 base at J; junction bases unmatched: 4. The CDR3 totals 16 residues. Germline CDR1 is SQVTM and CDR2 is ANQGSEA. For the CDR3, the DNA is TGCAGCGTTGAAGGTCGGACTAGCGGGGCCCAAGAGACCCAGTACTTC. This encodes CSVEGRTSGAQETQYF.

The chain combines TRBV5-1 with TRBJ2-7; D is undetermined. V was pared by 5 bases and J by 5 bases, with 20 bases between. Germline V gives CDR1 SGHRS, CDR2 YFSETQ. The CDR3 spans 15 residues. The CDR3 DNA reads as TGCGCCAGCAGATTGCCCAGAAACCTTGAGGACGAGCAGTACTTC. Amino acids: CASRLPRNLEDEQYF.

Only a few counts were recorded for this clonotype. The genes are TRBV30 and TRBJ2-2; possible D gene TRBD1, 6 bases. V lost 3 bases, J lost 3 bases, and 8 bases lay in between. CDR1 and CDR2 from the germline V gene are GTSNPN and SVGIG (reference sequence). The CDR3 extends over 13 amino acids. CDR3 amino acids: CAWSGQYTGELFF. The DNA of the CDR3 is TGTGCCTGGAGCGGACAGTACACCGGGGAGCTGTTTTTT.

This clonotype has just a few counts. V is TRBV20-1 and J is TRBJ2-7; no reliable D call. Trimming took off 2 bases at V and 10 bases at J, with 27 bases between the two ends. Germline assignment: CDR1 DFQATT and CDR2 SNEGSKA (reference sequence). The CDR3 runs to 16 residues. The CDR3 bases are TGCAGTGCTAGACCCAGGAACCGCCCGGGTTCGAATGGCCAGTACTTC. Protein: CSARPRNRPGSNGQYF.

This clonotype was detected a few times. The CDR3 spells CATSAQLNGRLNEQFF. The CDR3 nucleotides read TGTGCCACCAGTGCCCAGTTAAACGGGAGGCTAAATGAGCAGTTCTTC. This chain uses TRBV24-1 with TRBJ2-1; 7 bases fit TRBD2. The germline gives CDR1 KGHDR, CDR2 SFDVKD. V gave up 5 bases and J gave up 7 bases; unmatched junction bases: 13. The CDR3 extends over 16 amino acids.

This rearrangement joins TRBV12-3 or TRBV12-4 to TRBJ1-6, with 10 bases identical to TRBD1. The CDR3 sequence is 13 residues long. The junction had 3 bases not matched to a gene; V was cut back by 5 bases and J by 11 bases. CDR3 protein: CASSQDRGAPLHF. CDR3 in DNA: TGTGCCAGCAGTCAGGACAGGGGGGCACCCCTCCACTTT.

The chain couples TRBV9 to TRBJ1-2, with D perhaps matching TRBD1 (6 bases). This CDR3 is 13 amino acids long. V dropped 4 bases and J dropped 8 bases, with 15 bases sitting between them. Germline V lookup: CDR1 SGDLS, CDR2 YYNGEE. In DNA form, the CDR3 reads TGTGCCAGCAGCCCCCGTGGGGGGCAGGGCTACACCTTC. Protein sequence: CASSPRGGQGYTF.

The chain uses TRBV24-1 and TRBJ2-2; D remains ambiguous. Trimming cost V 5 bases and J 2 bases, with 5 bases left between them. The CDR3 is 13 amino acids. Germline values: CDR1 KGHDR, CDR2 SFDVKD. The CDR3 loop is CATSATNTGELFF. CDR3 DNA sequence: TGTGCCACCAGTGCTACAAACACCGGGGAGCTGTTTTTT.

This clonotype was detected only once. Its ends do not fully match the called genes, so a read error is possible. CDR3 region: CASSRGIWETQYF. The CDR3 nucleotides read TGTGCTAGCAGCCGGGGTATTTGGGAGACCCAGTACTTC. The chain joins TRBV7-7 to TRBJ2-5, with a tentative D call TRBD2 (5 bases). From germline, CDR1 is SSHAT and CDR2 FNYEAQ (reference sequence). The CDR3 is 13 residues long.

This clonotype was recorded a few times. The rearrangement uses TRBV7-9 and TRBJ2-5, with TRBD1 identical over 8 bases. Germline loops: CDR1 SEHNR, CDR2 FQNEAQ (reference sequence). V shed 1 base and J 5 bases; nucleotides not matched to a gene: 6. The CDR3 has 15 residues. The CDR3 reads CASSLVMTGVETQYF. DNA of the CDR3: TGTGCCAGCAGCTTAGTAATGACAGGGGTGGAGACCCAGTACTTC.

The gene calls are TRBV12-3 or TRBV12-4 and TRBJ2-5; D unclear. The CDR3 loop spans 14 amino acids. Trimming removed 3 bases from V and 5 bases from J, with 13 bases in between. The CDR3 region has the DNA TGTGCCAGCAGTTTTGGGTTAAGTTTGGAGACCCAGTACTTC. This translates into CASSFGLSLETQYF.

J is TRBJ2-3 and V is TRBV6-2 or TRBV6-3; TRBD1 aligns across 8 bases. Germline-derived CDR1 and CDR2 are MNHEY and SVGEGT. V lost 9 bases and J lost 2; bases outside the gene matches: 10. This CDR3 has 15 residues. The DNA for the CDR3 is TGTGCCAGTACCTTCCGGGACAGGACCACAGATACGCAGTATTTT. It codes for CASTFRDRTTDTQYF.

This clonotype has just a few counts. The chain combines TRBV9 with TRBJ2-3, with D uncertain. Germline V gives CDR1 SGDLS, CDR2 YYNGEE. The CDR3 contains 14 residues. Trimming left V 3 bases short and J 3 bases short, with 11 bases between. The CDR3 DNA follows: TGTGCCAGCAGCGAGAATGTGAGGACAGATACGCAGTATTTT. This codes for CASSENVRTDTQYF.